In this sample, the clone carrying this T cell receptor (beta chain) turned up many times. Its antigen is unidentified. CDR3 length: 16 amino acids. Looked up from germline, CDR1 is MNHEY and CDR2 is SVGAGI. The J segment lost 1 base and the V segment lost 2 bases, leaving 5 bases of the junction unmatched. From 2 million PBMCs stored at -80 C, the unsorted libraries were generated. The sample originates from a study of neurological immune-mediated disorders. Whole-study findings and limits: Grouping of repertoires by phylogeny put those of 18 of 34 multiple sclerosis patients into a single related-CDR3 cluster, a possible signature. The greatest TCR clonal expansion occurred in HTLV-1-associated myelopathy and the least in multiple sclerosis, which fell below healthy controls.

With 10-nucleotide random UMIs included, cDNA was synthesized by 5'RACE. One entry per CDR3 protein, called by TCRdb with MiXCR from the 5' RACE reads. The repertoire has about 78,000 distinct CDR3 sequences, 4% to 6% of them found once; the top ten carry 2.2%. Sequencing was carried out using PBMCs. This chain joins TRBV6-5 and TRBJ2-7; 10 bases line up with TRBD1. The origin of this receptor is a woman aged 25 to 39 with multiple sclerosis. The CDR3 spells CASSYTGTGESYEQYF. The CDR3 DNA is TGTGCCAGCAGTTACACGGGGACAGGGGAATCCTACGAGCAGTACTTC.